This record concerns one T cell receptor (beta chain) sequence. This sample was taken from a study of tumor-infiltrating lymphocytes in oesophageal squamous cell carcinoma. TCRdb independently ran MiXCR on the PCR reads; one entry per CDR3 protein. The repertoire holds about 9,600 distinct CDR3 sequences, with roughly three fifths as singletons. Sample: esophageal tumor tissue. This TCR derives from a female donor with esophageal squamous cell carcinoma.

DNA for the CDR3: TGTGCCAGTAGCGGGAGTTCCCAGTACTTC. Translating gives CASSGSSQYF. The genes are TRBV28 and TRBJ2-7; 9 nucleotides align to TRBD2. V shed 9 bases and J 10 bases; nucleotides not matched to a gene: 4. The CDR3 consists of 10 residues. Looked up from germline, CDR1 is MDHEN and CDR2 is SYDVKM.